This T cell receptor (beta chain) derives from a study of T cell responses to AZD1222 COVID-19 vaccine. In the study overall: Pooling covered second doses at about 4 or about 12 weeks. Study conclusions and caveats: Spike-specific TCRs gained breadth and depth after people received two AZD1222 doses. No day 14 peak samples; only post-peak repertoires were characterized.

With respect to this clone: As yet, its antigen is unknown.

Profiling relied on immunoSEQ multiplex PCR, and the TCRdb table lists in-frame clones only, not all of them. The table has some 130,000 clones, around 86% seen once; the top ten hold roughly 6%. This sequence was found in an adult in good health. The sequenced sample was peripheral blood, obtained on day 0 of AZD1222 vaccination.

CDR3 in amino acids: CASSLTFPGRGEPSSYEQYF. DNA of the CDR3: TGTGCCAGCAGCCTTACTTTTCCTGGGCGGGGGGAACCATCATCCTACGAGCAGTACTTC. The J gene is TRBJ2-7, the V gene TRBV14, with TRBD2 matching over 8 bases. V trimming: 4 bases; J trimming: 1 base; junction bases outside the gene matches: 21. The CDR3 consists of 20 residues. Germline CDR1 is SGHDN and CDR2 is FVKESK.